This T cell receptor beta chain was identified during a study of radiotherapy plus CTLA-4 blockade in lung cancer (dated by TCRdb to 2017 to 2018). About the study as a whole: Objective responses were observed in 18% of enrolled patients, and disease control was achieved in approximately 29%.

Findings and caveats that apply to the study as a whole: TCR clones derived from tumors expanded in peripheral blood after treatment with radiotherapy and ipilimumab. Increased serum interferon-beta after radiation, together with early dynamic changes in blood T cell clones, were reported to be the strongest predictors of response.

As to this clone: No antigen is known for it. No much larger clone exists at a distance of one base, and base qualities are not known.

The study tested focal radiation therapy combined with CTLA-4 blockade (ipilimumab) in patients with chemo-refractory metastatic non-small-cell lung cancer. Libraries were constructed by the immunoSEQ multiplex PCR assay. Not all clones reach the TCRdb copy of this immuneACCESS table, which keeps in-frame sequences only. Checked studies attribute under half of the gap to unresolved V genes and leave the rest unexplained. The sample table shows around 95,000 clones, and 83% are seen once. Roughly 0.84% of the sample comes from the top ten. A distance of 14 bases separates the germline ends of V and J, which lose 3 bases and 2 bases respectively. Including the terminal cysteine and phenylalanine, the CDR3 comprises 15 residues. Only the CDR3 part of the read is kept: 45 bases, read in frame from the first base. The germline V gene (reference sequence) provides CDR1 LNHDA and CDR2 SQIVND.

Recombination connected TRBV19 to TRBJ2-7, with TRBD1 perhaps the D gene, on 5 matching bases. The sequenced sample was peripheral blood, obtained from a patient treated with radiotherapy plus ipilimumab. This sequence originates from a human donor with non-small cell lung cancer who had stable disease on radiotherapy plus ipilimumab. The CDR3 region reads CASSILPGPTYEQYF. The DNA sequence reads TGTGCCAGTAGTATTCTTCCAGGGCCTACCTACGAGCAGTACTTC.